This entry is about one T cell receptor beta chain. Under the authors' procedure: Counts of nucleated cells, estimated from reference gene primer amplification, were obtained. TCRdb's table, derived via immunoSEQ multiplex PCR, lists solely in-frame clones and lacks some. For V, J and clone size, that table is used; D and trimming come from the DNA. The data show around 59,000 clones, approximately 80% seen once. The data derive from a study of blood T cell repertoires in COVID-19. Across the study: From the United States, Italy and Spain came samples of acute and convalescent COVID-19. T cells, B-cell-depleted T cells, or PBMCs provided the cDNA or gDNA that served as material.

V lost 1 base, J lost 0 bases, and 13 bases lay in between. CDR1 and CDR2 (germline): SGHNT, YENEEA. The CDR3 extends over 16 amino acids. The chain employs TRBV11-3 and TRBJ2-7, with a weak D call TRBD1 (7 bases). The specimen was peripheral blood. The sequence was obtained from a man between 60 and 70 years old with acute or convalescent COVID-19. The CDR3 DNA sequence: TGTGCCAGCAGCTTAGGGGGGGACAGAAGCTCCTACGAGCAGTACTTC. It is translated as CASSLGGDRSSYEQYF.